This T cell receptor beta chain was found in a study of T cell changes during pregnancy in multiple sclerosis. Method: immunoSEQ multiplex PCR; TCRdb's copy keeps in-frame clones and lacks some. The sample has around 42,000 clones, over 80% seen once. The V gene's germline CDR1 is MNHNY and CDR2 SVGAGI (reference sequence). V was clipped by 5 bases and J by 3 bases; unmatched bases: 5. There are 14 residues in the CDR3. This receptor was obtained from a female donor with multiple sclerosis, enrolled in a pregnancy study. The chain is built from TRBV6-6 and TRBJ2-7, with TRBD1 identical over 9 bases. Here the sequenced sample was CD4+ T cells from peripheral blood mononuclear cells, taken before pregnancy. Here the CDR3 reads CASSLDRGGYEQYF. In nucleotides, the CDR3 is TGTGCCAGCAGTCTTGACAGGGGGGGCTACGAGCAGTACTTC.